Below, 26 T cell receptor beta chains from the same sample are listed, as sequenced in a study of blood T cell repertoires in COVID-19. Some clones are missing from TCRdb's copy, which holds only in-frame ones; the method was immunoSEQ multiplex PCR. The repertoire holds 380,000 or so clones, with around 90% as singletons. Sequencing was performed on peripheral blood. The receptors here all came from a man aged 40-49 years with acute or convalescent COVID-19.

In DNA, the CDR3 is TGTGCCAGCAACCTTCAGGGATACACAGATACGCAGTATTTT. The encoded protein is CASNLQGYTDTQYF. V is TRBV9 and J is TRBJ2-3; D is possibly TRBD1 (5 bases). Trimming cost V 6 bases and J 2 bases, with 13 bases left between them. This CDR3 has 14 amino acids. Germline loops: CDR1 SGDLS, CDR2 YYNGEE.

For this clone: In the same sample, other DNA sequences code for this CDR3. The genes are TRBV9 and TRBJ2-3, with a weak D call TRBD1 (6 bases). Germline CDR1 reads SGDLS; CDR2 reads YYNGEE. The CDR3 has 13 amino acids. Trimming pared 0 bases from V and 5 bases from J, leaving 7 bases between. CDR3 coding DNA: TGTGCCAGCAGCGTAGGAGGGGGAGATACGCAGTATTTT. Encoded protein: CASSVGGGDTQYF.

V and J are TRBV2 and TRBJ2-7, with 10 positions matching TRBD2. V shed 7 bases and J 2 bases; nucleotides not matched to a gene: 11. The germline V gene has CDR1 SNHLY and CDR2 FYNNEI. The CDR3 is 16 residues long. CDR3 DNA: TGTGCCAGCACCTTTGCCAGCGGGGGGGCTGCCTACGAGCAGTACTTC. Translated: CASTFASGGAAYEQYF.

The V gene is TRBV5-4, the J gene TRBJ1-1; TRBD1 might be the D (5 bases). The CDR3 covers 14 residues. V gave up 4 bases and J gave up 8 bases, with 18 bases separating them. Germline assignment: CDR1 SGHNT and CDR2 YYREEE (reference sequence). CDR3 residues: CASSAIRGEGEAFF. CDR3 nucleotides: TGTGCCAGCAGCGCCATACGGGGGGAGGGGGAAGCTTTCTTT. Combining the CDR3 with reference TRBV5-4 and TRBJ1-1 gives the whole variable domain ETGVTQSPTHLIKTRGQQVTLRCSSQSGHNTVSWYQQALGQGPQFIFQYYREEENGRGNFPPRFSGLQFPNYSSELNVNALELDDSALYLCASSAIRGEGEAFFGQGTRLTVV.

This clone has more than one count but fewer than ten. The chain is built from TRBV3-1 (or the pseudogene TRBV3-2) and TRBJ2-7; D gene ambiguous. This CDR3 region has 14 residues. The V and J ends lost 6 bases and 3 bases respectively, with 15 bases between them. The V gene's germline CDR1 is LGHDT and CDR2 YNNKEL (reference sequence). The CDR3 spells CASSRLGQLYEQYF. The CDR3 DNA sequence: TGTGCCAGCAGTAGGCTGGGCCAACTCTACGAGCAGTACTTC.

The rearrangement uses TRBV7-2 and TRBJ1-5; 10 bases fit TRBD1. CDR3 size: 15 residues. Trimming at V came to 4 bases and at J to 3 bases, leaving 3 bases not matched to a gene. Germline V gene lookup returns CDR1 SGHTA and CDR2 FQGNSA. The CDR3 loop is CASSWDRGNNQPQHF. In DNA form, the CDR3 reads TGTGCCAGCAGCTGGGACAGGGGTAACAATCAGCCCCAGCATTTT.

The chain recombines TRBV6-2 or TRBV6-3 with TRBJ2-5, with 10 bases that match TRBD1. From germline, CDR1 is MNHEY and CDR2 SVGEGT. CDR3 length: 16 amino acids. The J segment lost 0 bases and the V segment lost 5 bases, leaving 6 bases of the junction unmatched. CDR3: CASSESTGGDQETQYF. CDR3 sequence (DNA): TGTGCCAGCAGTGAGTCGACAGGGGGCGACCAAGAGACCCAGTACTTC.

Comments on this clone: One junction end disagrees with the germline gene, perhaps due to a read error. This chain connects TRBV2 to TRBJ2-7, with D unresolved. This CDR3 comprises 11 residues. CDR1 is SNHLY, CDR2 FYNNEI, per germline. CDR3 amino acids: CASSEARSLDF. The CDR3 DNA sequence: TGTGCCAGCAGTGAAGCCAGAAGTCTAGACTTC.

This chain joins TRBV19 and TRBJ2-3; TRBD2 matches 11 bases. Germline V gene data show CDR1 as LNHDA and CDR2 as SQIVND (reference sequence). The V and J ends lost 5 bases and 0 bases, in that order; junction bases with no gene match: 4. The CDR3 extends over 16 amino acids. DNA for the CDR3: TGTGCCAGTAGTGCCCGACTAGCGGGAAGCACAGATACGCAGTATTTT. It is translated as CASSARLAGSTDTQYF.

This sequence joins TRBV6-2 or TRBV6-3 and TRBJ1-5; 7 nucleotides agree with TRBD1. From germline, CDR1 is MNHEY and CDR2 SVGEGT. V trimming: 5 bases; J trimming: 0 bases; junction bases outside the gene matches: 4. The CDR3 contains 15 residues. The DNA for the CDR3 is TGTGCCAGCAGTCTGACAGGGAATAGCAATCAGCCCCAGCATTTT. Amino acid sequence: CASSLTGNSNQPQHF.

This clone occurred once. The rearrangement uses TRBV11-2 and TRBJ2-1; TRBD2 agrees at 9 bases. V lost 8 bases, J lost 5 bases, and 13 bases stayed unmatched. Germline loops: CDR1 SGHAT, CDR2 FQNNGV. This CDR3 contains 16 residues. The CDR3 DNA reads TGTGCCAGCCTCCCGGGCGGGAGGGCCTCGAACAATGAGCAGTTCTTC. It codes for CASLPGGRASNNEQFF. Looking up the rest from reference TRBV11-2 and TRBJ2-1 gives the full variable domain: EAGVAQSPRYKIIEKRQSVAFWCNPISGHATLYWYQQILGQGPKLLIQFQNNGVVDDSQLPKDRFSAERLKGVDSTLKIQPAKLEDSAVYLCASLPGGRASNNEQFFGPGTRLTVL.

Here the CDR3 reads CAWSSGGHEQYF. The DNA for the CDR3 is TGTGCCTGGAGTTCGGGGGGCCACGAGCAGTACTTC. The genes are TRBV30 and TRBJ2-7, with D possibly matching TRBD2 (7 bases). CDR1 and CDR2 from the germline V gene are GTSNPN and SVGIG (reference sequence). This CDR3 comprises 12 residues. V lost 2 bases, J lost 5 bases, and 10 bases lay in between.

The CDR3 is CASSGQGNQPQHF. In nucleotides, the CDR3 is TGTGCCAGCAGCGGACAGGGCAATCAGCCCCAGCATTTT. The V gene is TRBV2, the J gene TRBJ1-5; 7 nucleotides line up with TRBD1. J lost 2 bases, V lost 6 bases, and 1 base had no gene match. This CDR3 region has 13 residues. CDR1 is SNHLY, CDR2 FYNNEI, per germline.

This chain connects TRBV4-3 to TRBJ2-1; maybe TRBD1 (6 bases). Germline CDR1 and CDR2: LGHNA and YSLEER. This CDR3 has 17 residues. V was trimmed by 1 base and J by 0 bases, leaving 13 bases between them. The CDR3 DNA is TGCGCCAGCAGCCAAGTTCTAATGGACAGCTCCTACAATGAGCAGTTCTTC. This gives the protein CASSQVLMDSSYNEQFF.

The chain links TRBV30 to TRBJ2-2; 16 nucleotides match TRBD2. Germline trimming cut 5 bases from V and 6 bases from J; bases unmatched to any gene: 6. CDR3 size: 16 residues. Looked up from germline, CDR1 is GTSNPN and CDR2 is SVGIG (reference sequence). DNA of the CDR3: TGTGCCTGGGCCCACGGGACTAGCGGGAGGGCCGGGGAGCTGTTTTTT. Its protein product is CAWAHGTSGRAGELFF.

This clone was recorded at least ten times. The chain links TRBV25-1 to TRBJ2-2, with D uncertain. The V gene's germline CDR1 is MGHDK and CDR2 SYGVNS. This CDR3 spans 14 amino acids. The germline V and J ends were trimmed by 5 bases and 0 bases, with 7 bases remaining between them. The CDR3 reads CASSPQANTGELFF. As DNA, the CDR3 is TGTGCCAGCAGTCCCCAGGCGAACACCGGGGAGCTGTTTTTT. The variable domain in full, completed from reference TRBV25-1 and TRBJ2-2, reads EADIYQTPRYLVIGTGKKITLECSQTMGHDKMYWYQQDPGMELHLIHYSYGVNSTEKGDLSSESTVSRIRTEHFPLTLESARPSHTSQYLCASSPQANTGELFFGEGSRLTVL.

This sequence joins TRBV29-1 and TRBJ1-1; 7 bases match TRBD1. Germline V CDR1 and CDR2: SQVTM, ANQGSEA. The CDR3 contains 13 residues. V lost 6 bases, J lost 0 bases, and 4 bases stayed unmatched. CDR3 nucleotides: TGCAGCGTGGTGGGACAGATGAACACTGAAGCTTTCTTT. It is translated as CSVVGQMNTEAFF.

The chain is built from TRBV6-4 and TRBJ2-6; possibly TRBD1 for D (6 bases). Trimming pared 3 bases from V and 0 bases from J, leaving 9 bases between. The CDR3 runs 16 residues. Germline V lookup: CDR1 MRHNA, CDR2 SNTAGT. In DNA form, the CDR3 reads TGTGCCAGCAGTGAACAGGGTCTCTCTGGGGCCAACGTCCTGACTTTC. It translates to CASSEQGLSGANVLTF.

The rearrangement uses TRBV27 and TRBJ2-1; 8 nucleotides agree with TRBD2. From germline, CDR1 is MNHEY and CDR2 SMNVEV (reference sequence). The CDR3 consists of 15 residues. J lost 6 bases, V lost 6 bases, and 10 bases had no gene match. The CDR3 region is CASSLSGSFGNEQFF. In nucleotides, the CDR3 is TGTGCCAGCAGCCTCAGCGGGAGTTTCGGCAATGAGCAGTTCTTC.

This chain links TRBV19 with TRBJ1-2, with 11 bases that match TRBD1. Germline-derived CDR1 and CDR2 are LNHDA and SQIVND (reference sequence). With 3 bases clipped from V and 2 bases from J, the junction kept 2 bases outside the gene matches. The CDR3 extends over 15 amino acids. The CDR3 DNA reads as TGTGCCAGTAGTATGGGACAGGGGGTAAACTATGGCTACACCTTC. Protein product: CASSMGQGVNYGYTF. Complete variable domain (other parts from reference TRBV19 and TRBJ1-2): DGGITQSPKYLFRKEGQNVTLSCEQNLNHDAMYWYRQDPGQGLRLIYYSQIVNDFQKGDIAEGYSVSREKKESFPLTVTSAQKNPTAFYLCASSMGQGVNYGYTFGSGTRLTVV.

This chain uses TRBV4-3 with TRBJ2-7, with D unclear. V gave up 4 bases and J gave up 5 bases, with 6 bases separating them. The CDR3 extends over 11 amino acids. CDR1 is LGHNA and CDR2 is YSLEER in the germline V gene. CDR3 protein: CASSLYDEQYF. Written as DNA, the CDR3 is TGCGCCAGCAGCCTATATGACGAGCAGTACTTC.

Notes on this clone: The sample has other DNA sequences that encode this CDR3 too. The V call is TRBV3-1 (or the pseudogene TRBV3-2), the J call TRBJ2-2; 10 nucleotides line up with TRBD1. This CDR3 comprises 14 residues. The junction had 7 bases not matched to a gene; V was cut back by 7 bases and J by 8 bases. Per germline, CDR1 LGHDT and CDR2 YNNKEL (reference sequence). The CDR3, as DNA: TGTGCCAGCACCCGGGGACAGGGGTTTGGGGAGCTGTTTTTT. It is translated as CASTRGQGFGELFF.

This sequence joins TRBV9 and TRBJ1-1; possibly TRBD1 for D (6 bases). Trimming took off 6 bases at V and 1 base at J, with 16 bases between the two ends. The V gene's germline CDR1 is SGDLS and CDR2 YYNGEE. The CDR3 length is 15 residues. The CDR3 nucleotides read TGTGCCAGCACCCCCATGGGGGGGCAGAACACTGAAGCTTTCTTT. It translates to CASTPMGGQNTEAFF.

The chain links TRBV30 to TRBJ1-2; TRBD1 matches at 10 bases. The CDR3 is made up of 13 amino acids. Germline CDR1 GTSNPN, CDR2 SVGIG (reference sequence). With V trimmed by 1 base and J by 9 bases, 5 bases remained unmatched. For the CDR3, the DNA is TGTGCCTGGAGTGATGGACAGGGGGTCAGCTACACCTTC. Translating it yields CAWSDGQGVSYTF.

The chain employs TRBV7-6 and TRBJ2-5, with TRBD1 identical over 7 bases. V gave up 0 bases and J gave up 6 bases; unmatched junction bases: 4. Per germline, CDR1 SGHVS and CDR2 FNYEAQ. The CDR3 runs to 14 residues. In DNA, the CDR3 is TGTGCCAGCAGCTTAGCAGGGGGCGAAAAGACCCAGTACTTC. This gives the protein CASSLAGGEKTQYF.

The chain links TRBV19 to TRBJ2-7; 9 bases match TRBD2. CDR3 length: 15 amino acids. The germline gives CDR1 LNHDA, CDR2 SQIVND (reference sequence). After removal of 3 bases from V and 3 bases from J, the junction contained 6 bases not matched to a gene. The CDR3 protein is CASSIGASGVYEQYF. CDR3 nucleotide sequence: TGTGCCAGTAGTATCGGGGCTAGCGGGGTCTACGAGCAGTACTTC.